The 9 T cell receptor beta chains below come from one sample, sequenced in a study of blood T cells in healthy people across ages. A second roughly 6 to 11 cycle PCR used barcoded and J-beta primers. Each CDR3 protein gets one entry after TCRdb re-called the 5' RACE reads with MiXCR. This sample has 1 million or so distinct CDR3 sequences, with approximately 26% found just once. The same sample was also studied in work on T cells of mothers and their children.

What was sequenced was blood. The receptors come from a girl aged 2-10 years in good health.

V usage is TRBV9 and J usage is TRBJ2-5, with D hard to call. The CDR3 is 15 amino acids. Germline V gene sequence: CDR1 SGDLS, CDR2 YYNGEE. V lost 4 bases and J 1 base, leaving 14 bases between the germline ends. For the CDR3, the DNA is TGTGCCAGCAGCCCAGATTTGACTTCCCAAGAGACCCAGTACTTC. Its translation: CASSPDLTSQETQYF.

This clonotype was seen more than once but under ten times. The chain is built from TRBV14 and TRBJ2-5; D is uncertain. The J call may be wrong; the DNA end is better matched by TRBJ2-7. Germline V gives CDR1 SGHDN, CDR2 FVKESK. This CDR3 contains 13 residues. CDR3 sequence (DNA): TGTGCCAGCAGCCAAGATCCGGTCCACGAGCAGTACTTC. This sequence encodes CASSQDPVHEQYF.

This clonotype has more than one count but fewer than ten. The chain joins TRBV9 to TRBJ1-3; D is uncertain. V lost 5 bases, J lost 0 bases, and 12 bases lay in between. The CDR3 is made up of 15 amino acids. CDR1 and CDR2 from the germline V gene are SGDLS and YYNGEE. CDR3 sequence: CASSRASISGNTIYF. CDR3 nucleotide sequence: TGTGCCAGCAGTAGGGCTTCTATCTCTGGAAACACCATATATTTT.

This chain connects TRBV12-3 or TRBV12-4 to TRBJ2-1; 9 bases agree with TRBD2. Losses at the gene ends were 2 bases for V and 6 bases for J; bases not matched to a gene: 8. This CDR3 is built from 16 residues. CDR3 residues: CASSLRVSGGSNEQFF. The CDR3 DNA sequence: TGTGCCAGCAGTTTAAGGGTCAGCGGGGGGTCCAATGAGCAGTTCTTC.

The rearrangement joins TRBV7-9 to TRBJ1-2; D is perhaps TRBD1 (5 bases). The CDR3 has 14 amino acids. V lost 6 bases, J lost 2 bases, and 13 bases lay in between. Per germline, CDR1 SEHNR and CDR2 FQNEAQ (reference sequence). The DNA of the CDR3 is TGTGCCAGCAGGCCCGGGGCTATCAACTATGGCTACACCTTC. Its translation is CASRPGAINYGYTF.

This clonotype was detected a few times. This chain links TRBV12-3 or TRBV12-4 with TRBJ1-5, with TRBD1 as a possible D gene (5 bases). The ends were cut back, 6 bases at V and 7 bases at J, with 19 bases in the middle. This CDR3 comprises 15 residues. CDR3 coding DNA: TGTGCCAGCAGAAGGGGACTTAGATTGGAACAGCCCCAGCATTTT. This encodes CASRRGLRLEQPQHF.

In this sample, this clonotype turned up a few times. The chain recombines TRBV20-1 with TRBJ2-5; D gene unclear. CDR1 and CDR2 from the germline V gene are DFQATT and SNEGSKA (reference sequence). The CDR3 contains 16 residues. The V end was cut by 0 bases, the J end by 1 base, with 15 bases between. This chain's CDR3 is CSARDTHGPSQETQYF. For the CDR3, the DNA is TGCAGTGCTAGAGACACCCACGGACCCTCCCAAGAGACCCAGTACTTC.

This clonotype was counted only a few times. V and J are TRBV2 and TRBJ2-5, with unresolved D. The J call is in doubt because the DNA end fits TRBJ2-1 better. Germline CDR1 reads SNHLY; CDR2 reads FYNNEI. The CDR3 consists of 14 residues. Here the CDR3 DNA reads TGTGCCAGCAGTTATGGCTCCAAGACGGGTGAGCAGTTCTTC. Protein: CASSYGSKTGEQFF.

The chain joins TRBV7-2 to TRBJ2-1; TRBD2 matches at 13 bases. Trimming took 6 bases from V and 7 from J; bases not matched to a gene: 9. Germline CDR1 and CDR2: SGHTA and FQGNSA. The length of the CDR3 is 16 residues. The CDR3 spells CASSYLGLAGANEQFF. As DNA, the CDR3 is TGTGCCAGCAGTTACCTCGGACTAGCGGGGGCGAATGAGCAGTTCTTC.